This TCR beta chain was sequenced for a study of blood T cells in healthy people across ages. General observations from the study: Per million T cells, TCR beta diversity dropped about linearly as age rose. Diversity figures derived from one million T cells were judged to underestimate the true value.

With respect to this clonotype: The antigen is not known. A junction boundary mismatches the germline segment, possibly from a read error.

Together with a sample-barcoded 5' primer, a J-beta primer mix was included in a second PCR lasting about 6 to 11 cycles. TCRdb itself ran the 5' RACE reads through MiXCR, one entry per CDR3 protein. The sample contains roughly 2 million distinct CDR3 sequences, approximately 50% of which appear only once. The CDR3 runs to 14 residues. Looked up from germline, CDR1 is DFQATT and CDR2 is SNEGSKA (reference sequence). The chain is built from TRBV20-1 and TRBJ1-5; D is unclear. This receptor was identified in a woman in her forties in good health. Sequenced material: blood. This chain's CDR3 is CSARAESSDQPQHF. The DNA of the CDR3 is TGCAGTGCTAGAGCTGAGTCTAGCGATCAGCCCCAGCATTTT.